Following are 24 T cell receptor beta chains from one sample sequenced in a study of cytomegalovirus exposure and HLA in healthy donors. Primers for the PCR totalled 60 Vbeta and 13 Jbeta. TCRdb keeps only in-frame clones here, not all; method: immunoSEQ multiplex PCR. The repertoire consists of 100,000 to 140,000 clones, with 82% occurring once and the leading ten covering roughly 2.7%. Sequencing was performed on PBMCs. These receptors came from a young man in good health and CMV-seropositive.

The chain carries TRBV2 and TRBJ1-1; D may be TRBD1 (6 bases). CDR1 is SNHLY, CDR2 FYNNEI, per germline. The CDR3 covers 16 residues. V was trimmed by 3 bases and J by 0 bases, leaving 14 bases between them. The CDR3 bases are TGTGCCAGCAGTGAGAGACAGGCCAACATGAACACTGAAGCTTTCTTT. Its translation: CASSERQANMNTEAFF.

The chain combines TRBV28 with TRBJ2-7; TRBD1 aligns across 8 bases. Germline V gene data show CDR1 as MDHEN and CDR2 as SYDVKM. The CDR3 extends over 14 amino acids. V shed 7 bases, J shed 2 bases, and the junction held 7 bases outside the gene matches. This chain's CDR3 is CASTLDRDPYEQYF. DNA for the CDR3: TGTGCCAGCACCTTGGACAGGGACCCCTACGAGCAGTACTTC.

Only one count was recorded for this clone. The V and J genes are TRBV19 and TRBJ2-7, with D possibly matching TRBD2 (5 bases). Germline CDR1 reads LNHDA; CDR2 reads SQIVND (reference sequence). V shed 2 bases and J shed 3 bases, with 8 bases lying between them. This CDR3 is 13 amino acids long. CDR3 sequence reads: CASSITGFYEQYF. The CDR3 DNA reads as TGTGCCAGTAGTATAACGGGGTTCTACGAGCAGTACTTC.

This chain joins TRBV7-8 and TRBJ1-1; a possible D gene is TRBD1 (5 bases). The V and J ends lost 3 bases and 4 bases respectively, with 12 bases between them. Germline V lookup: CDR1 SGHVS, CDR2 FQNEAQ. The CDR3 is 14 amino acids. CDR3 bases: TGTGCCAGCAGCTTTGGTAGGGGAATCACTGAAGCTTTCTTT. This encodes CASSFGRGITEAFF.

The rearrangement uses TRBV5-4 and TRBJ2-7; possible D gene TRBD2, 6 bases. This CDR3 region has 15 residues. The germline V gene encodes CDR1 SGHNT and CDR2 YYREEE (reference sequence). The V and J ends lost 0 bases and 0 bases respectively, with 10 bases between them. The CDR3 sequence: CASSLDGGGSYEQYF. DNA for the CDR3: TGTGCCAGCAGCTTGGACGGGGGTGGCTCCTACGAGCAGTACTTC.

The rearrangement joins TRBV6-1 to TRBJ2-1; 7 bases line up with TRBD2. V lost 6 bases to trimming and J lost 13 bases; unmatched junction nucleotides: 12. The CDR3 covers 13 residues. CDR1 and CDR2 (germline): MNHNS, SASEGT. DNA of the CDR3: TGTGCCAGCAGCCCCCGTGGGGGGGTCAATCAGTTCTTC. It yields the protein CASSPRGGVNQFF.

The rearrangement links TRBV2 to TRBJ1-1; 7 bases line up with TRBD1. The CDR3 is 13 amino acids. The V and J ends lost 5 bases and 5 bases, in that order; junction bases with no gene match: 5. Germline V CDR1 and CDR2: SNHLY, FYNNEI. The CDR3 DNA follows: TGTGCCAGCAGTTTTTCAGGGGGTACTGAAGCTTTCTTT. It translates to CASSFSGGTEAFF.

CDR3 region: CASSPQGYSYEQYF. The CDR3 DNA reads TGTGCCAGCTCACCTCAGGGGTACTCCTACGAGCAGTACTTC. V and J are TRBV18 and TRBJ2-7; perhaps TRBD1 as D (6 bases). CDR3 length equals 14 residues. Per germline, CDR1 KGHSH and CDR2 LQKENI. Trimming removed 3 bases at V and 0 bases at J, with 9 bases between.

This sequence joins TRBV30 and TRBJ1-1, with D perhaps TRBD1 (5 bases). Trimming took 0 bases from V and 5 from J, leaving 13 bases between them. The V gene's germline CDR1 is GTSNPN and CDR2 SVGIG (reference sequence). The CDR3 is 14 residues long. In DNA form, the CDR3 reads TGTGCCTGGAGTGTACGGGGGAGGTGGACTGAAGCTTTCTTT. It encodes CAWSVRGRWTEAFF.

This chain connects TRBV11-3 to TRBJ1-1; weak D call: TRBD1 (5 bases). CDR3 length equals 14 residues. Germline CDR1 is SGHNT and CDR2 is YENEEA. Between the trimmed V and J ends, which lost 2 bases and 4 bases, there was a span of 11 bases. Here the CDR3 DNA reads TGTGCCAGCAGCTTATCAGGGTCTGGCACTGAAGCTTTCTTT. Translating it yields CASSLSGSGTEAFF.

CDR3: CASSEGQGFSYEQYF. The CDR3 nucleotides read TGTGCCAGCAGTGAGGGACAGGGATTCTCCTACGAGCAGTACTTC. The rearrangement joins TRBV2 to TRBJ2-7; 9 bases line up with TRBD1. The CDR3 extends over 15 amino acids. Germline V gene data show CDR1 as SNHLY and CDR2 as FYNNEI. The V gene end was trimmed by 3 bases and the J gene end by 0 bases; junction bases not matched to a gene: 3.

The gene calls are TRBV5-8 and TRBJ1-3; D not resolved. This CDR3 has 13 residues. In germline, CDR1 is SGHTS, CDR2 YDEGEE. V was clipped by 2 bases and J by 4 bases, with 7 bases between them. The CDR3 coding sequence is TGTGCCAGCAGCTTCACAGCCGGAAACACCATATATTTT. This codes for CASSFTAGNTIYF.

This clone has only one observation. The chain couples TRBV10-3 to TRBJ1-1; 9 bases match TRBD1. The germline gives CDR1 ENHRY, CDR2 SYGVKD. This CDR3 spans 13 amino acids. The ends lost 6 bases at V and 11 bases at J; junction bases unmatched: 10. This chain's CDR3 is CAIRRQGGLEAFF. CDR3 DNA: TGTGCCATCAGAAGACAGGGGGGGTTGGAGGCTTTCTTT.

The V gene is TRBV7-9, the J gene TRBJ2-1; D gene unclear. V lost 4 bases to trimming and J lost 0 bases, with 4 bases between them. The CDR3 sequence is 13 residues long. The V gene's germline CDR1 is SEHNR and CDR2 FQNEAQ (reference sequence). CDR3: CASSWASYNEQFF. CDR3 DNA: TGTGCCAGCAGCTGGGCCTCCTACAATGAGCAGTTCTTC.

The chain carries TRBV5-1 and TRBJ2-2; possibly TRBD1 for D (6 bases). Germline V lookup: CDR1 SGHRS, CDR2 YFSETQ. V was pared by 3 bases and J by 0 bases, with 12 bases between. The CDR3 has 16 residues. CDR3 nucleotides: TGCGCCAGCAGCTGGACAGTGATCGCGAACACCGGGGAGCTGTTTTTT. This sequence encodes CASSWTVIANTGELFF. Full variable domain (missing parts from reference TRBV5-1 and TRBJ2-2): KAGVTQTPRYLIKTRGQQVTLSCSPISGHRSVSWYQQTPGQGLQFLFEYFSETQRNKGNFPGRFSGRQFSNSRSEMNVSTLELGDSALYLCASSWTVIANTGELFFGEGSRLTVL.

The CDR3 nucleotides read TGTGCCAGTAGCCCTGTACAGCTCTATGGCTACACCTTC. Its protein product is CASSPVQLYGYTF. The V gene is TRBV19, the J gene TRBJ1-2, with D unclear. The V and J ends lost 6 bases and 4 bases respectively, with 12 bases between them. This CDR3 region has 13 residues. The germline V gene has CDR1 LNHDA and CDR2 SQIVND (reference sequence).

CDR3: CAWRTTGGGYTF. The CDR3 DNA follows: TGTGCCTGGAGAACCACAGGGGGCGGCTACACCTTC. This chain links TRBV30 with TRBJ1-2; 9 bases map to TRBD1. Germline lookup yields CDR1 GTSNPN and CDR2 SVGIG (reference sequence). V dropped 3 bases and J dropped 8; count of bases not matched to a gene: 4. The CDR3 totals 12 residues.

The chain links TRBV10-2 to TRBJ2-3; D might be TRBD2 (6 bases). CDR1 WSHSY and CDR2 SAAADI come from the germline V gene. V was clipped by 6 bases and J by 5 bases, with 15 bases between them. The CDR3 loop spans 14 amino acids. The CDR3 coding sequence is TGCGCCAGCAGGAGCACTAGCACTATAGATACGCAGTATTTT. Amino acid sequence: CASRSTSTIDTQYF.

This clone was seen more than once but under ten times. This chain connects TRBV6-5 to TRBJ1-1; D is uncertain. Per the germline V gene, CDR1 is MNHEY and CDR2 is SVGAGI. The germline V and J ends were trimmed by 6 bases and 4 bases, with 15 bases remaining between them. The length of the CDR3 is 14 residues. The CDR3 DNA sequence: TGTGCCAGCAGACCCCTTAGTCAGGCCACTGAAGCTTTCTTT. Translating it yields CASRPLSQATEAFF.

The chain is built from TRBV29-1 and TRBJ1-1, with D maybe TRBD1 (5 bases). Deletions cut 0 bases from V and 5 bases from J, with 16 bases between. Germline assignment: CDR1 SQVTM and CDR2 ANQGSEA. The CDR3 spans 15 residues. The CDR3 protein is CSVEDLGGGGTEAFF. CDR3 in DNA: TGCAGCGTTGAAGATCTCGGGGGAGGCGGGACTGAAGCTTTCTTT.

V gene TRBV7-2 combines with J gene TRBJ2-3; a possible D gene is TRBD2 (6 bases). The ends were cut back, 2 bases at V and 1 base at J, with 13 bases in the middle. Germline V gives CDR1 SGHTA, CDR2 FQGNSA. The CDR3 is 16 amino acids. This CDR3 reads CASSLTGRGGTDTQYF. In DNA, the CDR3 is TGTGCCAGCAGCTTAACCGGGCGGGGCGGCACAGATACGCAGTATTTT.

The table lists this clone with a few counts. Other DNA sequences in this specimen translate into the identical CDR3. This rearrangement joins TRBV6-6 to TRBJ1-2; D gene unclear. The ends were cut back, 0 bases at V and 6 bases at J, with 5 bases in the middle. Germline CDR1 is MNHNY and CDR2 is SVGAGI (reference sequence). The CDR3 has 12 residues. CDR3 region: CASSYSRDGYTF. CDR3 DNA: TGTGCCAGCAGTTACTCGCGGGATGGCTACACCTTC.

This chain's CDR3 is CASSDSLGATANTGELFF. CDR3 nucleotide sequence: TGTGCCAGCAGTGACTCGTTGGGAGCCACCGCGAACACCGGGGAGCTGTTTTTT. The chain links TRBV6-4 to TRBJ2-2, with TRBD2 as a possible D gene (5 bases). The CDR3 runs to 18 residues. V was clipped by 0 bases and J by 0 bases, with 14 bases between them. Per the germline V gene, CDR1 is MRHNA and CDR2 is SNTAGT.

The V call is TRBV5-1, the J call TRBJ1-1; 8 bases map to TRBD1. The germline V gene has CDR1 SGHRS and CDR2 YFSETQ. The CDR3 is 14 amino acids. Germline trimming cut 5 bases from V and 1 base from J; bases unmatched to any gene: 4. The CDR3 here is CASRRQGSNTEAFF. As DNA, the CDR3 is TGCGCCAGCAGGAGACAGGGGTCGAACACTGAAGCTTTCTTT.